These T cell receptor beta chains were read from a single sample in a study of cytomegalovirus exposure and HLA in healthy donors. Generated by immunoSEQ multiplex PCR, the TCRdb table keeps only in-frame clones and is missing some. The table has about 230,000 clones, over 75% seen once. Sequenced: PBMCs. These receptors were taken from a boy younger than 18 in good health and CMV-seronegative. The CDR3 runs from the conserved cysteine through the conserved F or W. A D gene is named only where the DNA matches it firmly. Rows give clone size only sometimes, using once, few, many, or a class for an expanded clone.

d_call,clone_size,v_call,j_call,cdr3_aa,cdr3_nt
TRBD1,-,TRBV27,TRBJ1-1,CASRTGGAGTEAFF,TGTGCCAGCAGGACAGGGGGCGCCGGCACTGAAGCTTTCTTT
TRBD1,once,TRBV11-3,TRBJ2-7,CASSNRDRRQYF,TGTGCCAGCAGCAACCGGGACAGAAGGCAGTACTTC
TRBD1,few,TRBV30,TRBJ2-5,CAWSQNRGQGETQYF,TGTGCCTGGAGCCAAAACAGGGGGCAGGGTGAGACCCAGTACTTC
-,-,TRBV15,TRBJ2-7,CATSTEGYEQYF,TGTGCCACCAGCACCGAGGGCTACGAGCAGTACTTC
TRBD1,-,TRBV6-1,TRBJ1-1,CASYPVSRGRLAFF,TGTGCCAGCTATCCGGTTTCCAGGGGGCGGTTAGCTTTCTTT
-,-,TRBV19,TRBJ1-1,CASTPGRGRDTEAFF,TGTGCCAGTACCCCTGGGAGGGGAAGAGACACTGAAGCTTTCTTT
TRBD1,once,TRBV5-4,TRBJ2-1,CASSMDRGRNNEQFF,TGTGCCAGCAGCATGGACAGGGGCCGAAACAATGAGCAGTTCTTC
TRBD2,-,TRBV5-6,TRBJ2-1,CASSAGLAGSDYNEQFF,TGTGCCAGCAGCGCGGGACTAGCGGGCTCCGATTACAATGAGCAGTTCTTC
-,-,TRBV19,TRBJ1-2,CASSIGQAFYGYTF,TGTGCCAGTAGTATAGGACAGGCCTTCTATGGCTACACCTTC
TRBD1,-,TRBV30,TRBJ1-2,CAWKGARATYGYTF,TGTGCCTGGAAGGGGGCAAGGGCAACCTATGGCTACACCTTC
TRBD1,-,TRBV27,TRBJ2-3,CASSLIGQGNTDTQYF,TGTGCCAGCAGTTTAATAGGACAGGGGAATACAGATACGCAGTATTTT
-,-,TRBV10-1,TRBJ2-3,CASRPRDEIGTDTQYF,TGCGCCAGCAGACCTAGAGATGAGATAGGCACAGATACGCAGTATTTT
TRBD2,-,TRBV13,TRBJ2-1,CASSLGLAPYNEQFF,TGTGCCAGCAGCTTAGGACTAGCGCCCTACAATGAGCAGTTCTTC
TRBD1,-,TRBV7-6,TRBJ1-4,CASSRGRLEKLFF,TGTGCCAGCTCAAGGGGGCGCCTTGAAAAACTGTTTTTT
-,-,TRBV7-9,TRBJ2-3,CASSRLGSPTTDTQYF,TGTGCCAGCAGCCGATTGGGGAGTCCTACCACAGATACGCAGTATTTT
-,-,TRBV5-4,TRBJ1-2,CASSSRRGVFYTF,TGTGCCAGCAGCTCTCGCAGGGGAGTCTTCTACACCTTC
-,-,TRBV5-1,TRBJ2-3,CASSLQFFTDTQYF,TGCGCCAGCAGCTTGCAATTTTTTACAGATACGCAGTATTTT
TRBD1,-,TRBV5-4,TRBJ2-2,CASSRIGTGGTGELFF,TGTGCCAGCAGCCGGATTGGGACAGGTGGCACCGGGGAGCTGTTTTTT
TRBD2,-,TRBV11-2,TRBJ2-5,CASSLDRISGRAGGETQYF,TGTGCCAGCAGCTTAGATCGTATCAGCGGGAGGGCCGGAGGAGAGACCCAGTACTTC
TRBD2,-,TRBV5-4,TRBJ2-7,CASSFEPSGMYEQYF,TGTGCCAGCAGCTTTGAACCTAGCGGGATGTACGAGCAGTACTTC
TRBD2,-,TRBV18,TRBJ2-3,CASSRAASSGGTDTQYF,TGTGCCAGCTCACGCGCGGCGTCTAGCGGGGGCACAGATACGCAGTATTTT
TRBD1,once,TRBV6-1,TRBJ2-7,CASRGTGSTHEQYF,TGTGCCAGCAGAGGGACAGGGAGTACGCACGAGCAGTACTTC
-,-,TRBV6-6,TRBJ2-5,CASANRGQETQYF,TGTGCCAGCGCCAATCGGGGTCAAGAGACCCAGTACTTC
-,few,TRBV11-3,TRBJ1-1,CASSLWQTEAFF,TGTGCCAGCAGCTTATGGCAGACTGAAGCTTTCTTT
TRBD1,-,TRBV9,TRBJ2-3,CASSVPVLRTGPTSTDTQYF,TGTGCCAGCAGCGTCCCCGTTTTACGGACAGGGCCTACTAGCACAGATACGCAGTATTTT
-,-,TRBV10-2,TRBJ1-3,CASSANTGHGNTIYF,TGCGCCAGCAGTGCTAATACAGGGCATGGAAACACCATATATTTT
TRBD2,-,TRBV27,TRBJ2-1,CASTRQAGGNEQFF,TGTGCCAGCACTCGTCAGGCGGGAGGCAATGAGCAGTTCTTC
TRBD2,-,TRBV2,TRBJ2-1,CASSEERGAANEQFF,TGTGCCAGCAGTGAAGAGCGGGGGGCCGCCAATGAGCAGTTCTTC
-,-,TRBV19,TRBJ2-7,CASRTEADHYEQYF,TGTGCCAGTAGAACGGAGGCGGACCACTACGAGCAGTACTTC
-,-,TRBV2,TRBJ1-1,CASSVDINTEAFF,TGTGCCAGCAGCGTGGACATAAACACTGAAGCTTTCTTT
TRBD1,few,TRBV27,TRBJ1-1,CASTLRVGGAEAFF,TGTGCCAGCACCCTACGTGTAGGGGGCGCAGAAGCTTTCTTT
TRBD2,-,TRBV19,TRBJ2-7,CASSISSGSSYEQYF,TGTGCCAGTAGTATATCTAGCGGGAGCTCCTACGAGCAGTACTTC
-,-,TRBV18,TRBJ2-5,CASSPPVGAQETQYF,TGTGCCAGCTCACCACCGGTCGGTGCGCAAGAGACCCAGTACTTC
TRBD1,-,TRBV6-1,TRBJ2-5,CASSWTGGDETQYF,TGCGCCAGCAGCTGGACAGGGGGCGACGAGACCCAGTACTTC
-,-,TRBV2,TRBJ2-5,CASREVGAAGQETQYF,TGTGCCAGCAGGGAAGTGGGGGCCGCAGGGCAAGAGACCCAGTACTTC
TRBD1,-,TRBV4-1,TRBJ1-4,CASSLARGLGEKLFF,TGCGCCAGCAGCCTTGCCAGGGGGCTGGGTGAAAAACTGTTTTTT
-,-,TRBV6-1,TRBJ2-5,CASTRTQETQYF,TGTGCCAGCACGCGAACCCAAGAGACCCAGTACTTC
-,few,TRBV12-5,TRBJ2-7,CASGLGVTNEQYF,TGTGCTAGTGGTTTGGGGGTGACAAACGAGCAGTACTTC
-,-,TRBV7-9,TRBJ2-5,CASSPSDDEEETQYF,TGTGCCAGCAGCCCCTCCGACGATGAGGAAGAGACCCAGTACTTC
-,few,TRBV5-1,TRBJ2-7,CASTRFLYEQYF,TGCGCCAGCACGCGATTTCTCTACGAGCAGTACTTC
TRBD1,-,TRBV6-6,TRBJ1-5,CAATGDGRQPQHF,TGTGCCGCTACAGGGGACGGTCGTCAGCCCCAGCATTTT
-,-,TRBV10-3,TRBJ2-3,CALGTADTQYF,TGTGCCCTCGGGACTGCAGATACGCAGTATTTT
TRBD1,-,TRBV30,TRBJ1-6,CASDRGQGNYNSPLHF,TGTGCCTCGGACCGGGGACAGGGAAACTATAATTCACCCCTCCACTTT
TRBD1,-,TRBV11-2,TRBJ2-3,CASSFRDRSTDTQYF,TGTGCCAGCAGCTTCCGGGACAGGAGCACAGATACGCAGTATTTT
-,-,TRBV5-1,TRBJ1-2,CASSARVPEVRGYTF,TGCGCCAGCAGCGCCAGGGTGCCCGAGGTGAGAGGCTACACCTTC
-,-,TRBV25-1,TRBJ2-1,CASSSHYYYNEQFF,TGTGCCAGCAGTAGCCACTACTACTACAATGAGCAGTTCTTC
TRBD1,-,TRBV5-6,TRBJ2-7,CASSIDRGRYEQYF,TGTGCCAGCAGCATTGACAGGGGGAGGTACGAGCAGTACTTC
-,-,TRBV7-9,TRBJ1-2,CASSLEVGGYGYTF,TGTGCCAGCAGCTTAGAGGTGGGAGGTTATGGCTACACCTTC
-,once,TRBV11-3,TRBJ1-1,CASSLDRFEARQAFF,TGTGCCAGCAGCTTAGATCGATTTGAGGCCCGTCAGGCTTTCTTT
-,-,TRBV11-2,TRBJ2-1,CASSPGVHEQFF,TGTGCCAGCAGCCCCGGGGTACATGAGCAGTTCTTC
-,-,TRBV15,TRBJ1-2,CATSRETGPNYGYTF,TGTGCCACCAGCAGGGAGACCGGTCCTAACTATGGCTACACCTTC
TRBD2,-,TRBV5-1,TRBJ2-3,CASSLAGTSGTDTQYF,TGCGCCAGCAGCTTGGCCGGGACTAGCGGAACAGATACGCAGTATTTT